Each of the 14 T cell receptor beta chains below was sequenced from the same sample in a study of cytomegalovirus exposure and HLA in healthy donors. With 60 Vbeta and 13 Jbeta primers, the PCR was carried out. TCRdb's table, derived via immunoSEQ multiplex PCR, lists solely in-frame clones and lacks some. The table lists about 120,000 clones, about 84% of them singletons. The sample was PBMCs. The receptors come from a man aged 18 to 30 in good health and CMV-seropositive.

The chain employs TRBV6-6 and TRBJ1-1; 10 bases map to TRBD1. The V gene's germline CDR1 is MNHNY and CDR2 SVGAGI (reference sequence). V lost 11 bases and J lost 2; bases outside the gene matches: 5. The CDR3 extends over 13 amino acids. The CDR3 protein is CAADRGRNTEAFF. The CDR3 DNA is TGTGCCGCCGACAGGGGGCGAAACACTGAAGCTTTCTTT.

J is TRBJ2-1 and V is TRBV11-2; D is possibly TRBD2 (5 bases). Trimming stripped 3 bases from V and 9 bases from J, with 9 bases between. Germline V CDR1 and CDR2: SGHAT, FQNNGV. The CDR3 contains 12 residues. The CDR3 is CASSFVRGEQFF. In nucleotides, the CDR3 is TGTGCCAGCAGCTTCGTCCGGGGTGAGCAGTTCTTC.

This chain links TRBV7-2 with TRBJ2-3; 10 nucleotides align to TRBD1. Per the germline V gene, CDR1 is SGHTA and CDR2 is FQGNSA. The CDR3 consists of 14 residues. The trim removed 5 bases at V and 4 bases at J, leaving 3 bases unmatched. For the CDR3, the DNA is TGTGCCAGCAGCCGACAGGGGGCCGCAGATACGCAGTATTTT. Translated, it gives CASSRQGAADTQYF.

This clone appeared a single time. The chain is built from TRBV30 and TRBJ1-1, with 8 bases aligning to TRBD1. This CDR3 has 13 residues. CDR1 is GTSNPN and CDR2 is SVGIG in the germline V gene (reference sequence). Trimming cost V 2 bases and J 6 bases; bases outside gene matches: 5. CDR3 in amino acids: CAWSPGQGAEAFF. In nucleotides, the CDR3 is TGTGCCTGGAGTCCTGGACAGGGCGCTGAAGCTTTCTTT.

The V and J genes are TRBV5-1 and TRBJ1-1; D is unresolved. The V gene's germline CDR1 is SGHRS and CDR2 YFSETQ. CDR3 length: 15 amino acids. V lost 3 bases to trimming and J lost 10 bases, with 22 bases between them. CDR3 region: CASSYATQPSTIAFF. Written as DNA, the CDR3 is TGCGCCAGCAGCTACGCGACACAGCCCTCAACGATAGCTTTCTTT.

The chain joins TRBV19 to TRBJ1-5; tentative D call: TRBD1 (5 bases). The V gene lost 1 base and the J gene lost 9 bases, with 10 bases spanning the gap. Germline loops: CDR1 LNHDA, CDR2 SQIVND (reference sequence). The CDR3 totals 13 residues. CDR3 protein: CASSIGGEWPQHF. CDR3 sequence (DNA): TGTGCCAGTAGTATAGGGGGGGAGTGGCCCCAGCATTTT.

The CDR3: CASSQPYGLAGGRDSYEQYF. The CDR3 DNA reads TGCGCCAGCAGCCAACCCTATGGACTAGCGGGAGGAAGGGACTCCTACGAGCAGTACTTC. The V gene is TRBV4-1, the J gene TRBJ2-7, with TRBD2 matching 14 bases. The V gene's germline CDR1 is MGHRA and CDR2 YSYEKL. The CDR3 is 20 amino acids. J lost 0 bases, V lost 2 bases, and 12 bases had no gene match.

CDR3 DNA sequence: TGCGCCAGCAGCCAAGATCACGACAGGGGGATCGGCTATAATTCACCCCTCCACTTT. Translation: CASSQDHDRGIGYNSPLHF. The chain uses TRBV4-3 and TRBJ1-6; TRBD1 matches at 9 bases. V was clipped by 0 bases and J by 3 bases; unmatched bases: 9. Per germline, CDR1 LGHNA and CDR2 YSLEER. The CDR3 contains 19 residues.

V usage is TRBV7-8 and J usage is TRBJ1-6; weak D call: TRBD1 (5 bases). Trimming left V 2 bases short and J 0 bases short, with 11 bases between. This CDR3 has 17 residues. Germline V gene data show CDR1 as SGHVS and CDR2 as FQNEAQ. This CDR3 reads CASSLRRGSSYNSPLHF. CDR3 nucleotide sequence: TGTGCCAGCAGCTTAAGGCGGGGGAGCTCCTATAATTCACCCCTCCACTTT.

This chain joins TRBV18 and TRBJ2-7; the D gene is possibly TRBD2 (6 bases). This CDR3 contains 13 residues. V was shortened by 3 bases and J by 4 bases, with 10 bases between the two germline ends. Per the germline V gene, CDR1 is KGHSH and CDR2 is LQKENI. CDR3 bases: TGTGCCAGCTCACCTCGGGGGTTTTACGAGCAGTACTTC. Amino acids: CASSPRGFYEQYF.

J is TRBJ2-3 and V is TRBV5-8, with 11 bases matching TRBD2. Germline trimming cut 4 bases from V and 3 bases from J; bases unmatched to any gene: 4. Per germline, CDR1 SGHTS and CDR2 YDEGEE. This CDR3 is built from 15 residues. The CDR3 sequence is CASSAGLAATDTQYF. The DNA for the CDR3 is TGTGCCAGCAGCGCGGGACTAGCGGCTACAGATACGCAGTATTTT.

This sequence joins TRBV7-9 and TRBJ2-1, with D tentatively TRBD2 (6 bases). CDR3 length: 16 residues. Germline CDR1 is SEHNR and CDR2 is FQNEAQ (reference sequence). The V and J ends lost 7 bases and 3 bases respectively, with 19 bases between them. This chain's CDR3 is CASTGGRELNYNEQFF. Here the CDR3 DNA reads TGTGCCAGCACAGGTGGGCGGGAACTAAACTACAATGAGCAGTTCTTC.

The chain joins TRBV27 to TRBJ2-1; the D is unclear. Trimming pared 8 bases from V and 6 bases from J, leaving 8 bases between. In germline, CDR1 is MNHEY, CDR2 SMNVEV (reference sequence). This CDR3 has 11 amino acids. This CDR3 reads CASALGNEQFF. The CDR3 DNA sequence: TGTGCCAGCGCCCTAGGCAATGAGCAGTTCTTC.

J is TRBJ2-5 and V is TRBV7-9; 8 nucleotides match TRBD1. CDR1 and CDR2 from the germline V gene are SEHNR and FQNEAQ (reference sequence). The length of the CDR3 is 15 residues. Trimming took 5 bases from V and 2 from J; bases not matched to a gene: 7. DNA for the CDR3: TGTGCCAGCAGCCCTAGGGACAGGCGGCAAGAGACCCAGTACTTC. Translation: CASSPRDRRQETQYF.